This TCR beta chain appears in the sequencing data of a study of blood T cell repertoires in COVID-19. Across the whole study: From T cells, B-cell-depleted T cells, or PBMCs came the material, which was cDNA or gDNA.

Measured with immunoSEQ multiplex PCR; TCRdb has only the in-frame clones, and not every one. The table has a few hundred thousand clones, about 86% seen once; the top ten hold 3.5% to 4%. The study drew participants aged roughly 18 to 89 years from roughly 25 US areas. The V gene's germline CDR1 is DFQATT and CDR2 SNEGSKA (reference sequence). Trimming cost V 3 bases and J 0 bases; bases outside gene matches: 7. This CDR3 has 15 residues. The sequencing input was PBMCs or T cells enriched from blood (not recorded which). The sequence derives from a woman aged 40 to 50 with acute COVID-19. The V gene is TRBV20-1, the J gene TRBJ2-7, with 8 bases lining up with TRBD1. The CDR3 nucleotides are TGCAGTGCTAGTGGGGACAGGTCCCTCTCCTACGAGCAGTACTTC. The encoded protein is CSASGDRSLSYEQYF.